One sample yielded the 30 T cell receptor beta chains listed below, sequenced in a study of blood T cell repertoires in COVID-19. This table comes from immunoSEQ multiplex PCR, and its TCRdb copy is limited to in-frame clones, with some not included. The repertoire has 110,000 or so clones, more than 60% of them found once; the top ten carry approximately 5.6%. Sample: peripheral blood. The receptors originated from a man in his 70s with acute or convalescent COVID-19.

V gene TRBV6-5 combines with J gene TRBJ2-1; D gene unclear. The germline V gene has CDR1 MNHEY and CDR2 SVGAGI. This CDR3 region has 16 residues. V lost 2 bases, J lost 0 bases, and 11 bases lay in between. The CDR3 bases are TGTGCCAGCAGTTACCAATATAGCACCTCCTACAATGAGCAGTTCTTC. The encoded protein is CASSYQYSTSYNEQFF.

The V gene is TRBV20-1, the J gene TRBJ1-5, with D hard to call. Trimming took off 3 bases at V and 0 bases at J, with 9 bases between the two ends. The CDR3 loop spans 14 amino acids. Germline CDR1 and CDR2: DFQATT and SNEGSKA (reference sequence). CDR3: CSASSQNSNQPQHF. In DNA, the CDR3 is TGCAGTGCTAGTTCGCAGAATAGCAATCAGCCCCAGCATTTT.

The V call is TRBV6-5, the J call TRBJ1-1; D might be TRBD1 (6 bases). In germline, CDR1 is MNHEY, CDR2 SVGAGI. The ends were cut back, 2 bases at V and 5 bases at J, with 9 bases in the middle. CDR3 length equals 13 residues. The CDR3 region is CASSYAGDTEAFF. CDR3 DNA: TGTGCCAGCAGTTACGCAGGGGATACTGAAGCTTTCTTT.

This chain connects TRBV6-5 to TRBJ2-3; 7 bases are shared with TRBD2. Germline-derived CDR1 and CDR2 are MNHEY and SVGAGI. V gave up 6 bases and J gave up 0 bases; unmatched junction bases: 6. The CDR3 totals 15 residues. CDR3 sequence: CASRRAGPSTDTQYF. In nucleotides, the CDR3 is TGTGCCAGCAGGAGAGCGGGGCCTAGCACAGATACGCAGTATTTT.

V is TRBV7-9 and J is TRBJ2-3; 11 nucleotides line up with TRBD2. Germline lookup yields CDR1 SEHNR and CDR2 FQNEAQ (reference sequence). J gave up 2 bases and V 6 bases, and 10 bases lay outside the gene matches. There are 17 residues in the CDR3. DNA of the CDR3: TGTGCCAGCAGATTACCGGGACTAGCGGAATACACAGATACGCAGTATTTT. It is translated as CASRLPGLAEYTDTQYF.

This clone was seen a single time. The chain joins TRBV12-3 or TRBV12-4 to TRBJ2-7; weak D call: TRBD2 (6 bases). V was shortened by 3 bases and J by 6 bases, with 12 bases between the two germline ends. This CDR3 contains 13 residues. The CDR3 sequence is CASSFELAFEQYF. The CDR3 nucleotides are TGTGCCAGCAGTTTCGAACTAGCATTCGAGCAGTACTTC.

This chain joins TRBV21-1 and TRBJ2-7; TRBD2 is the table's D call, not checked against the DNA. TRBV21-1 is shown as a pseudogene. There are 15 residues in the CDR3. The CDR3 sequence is CASSSIGRVGDEQYF. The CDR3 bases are TGTGCCAGCAGCTCGATAGGGCGGGTCGGGGACGAGCAGTACTTC.

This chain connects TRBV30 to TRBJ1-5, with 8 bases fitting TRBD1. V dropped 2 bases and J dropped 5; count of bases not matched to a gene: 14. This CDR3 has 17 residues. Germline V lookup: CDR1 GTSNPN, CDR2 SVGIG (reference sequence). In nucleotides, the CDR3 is TGTGCCTGGAGTCCTTTGGGCCTAACAGGGGGTTATCAGCCCCAGCATTTT. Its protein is CAWSPLGLTGGYQPQHF.

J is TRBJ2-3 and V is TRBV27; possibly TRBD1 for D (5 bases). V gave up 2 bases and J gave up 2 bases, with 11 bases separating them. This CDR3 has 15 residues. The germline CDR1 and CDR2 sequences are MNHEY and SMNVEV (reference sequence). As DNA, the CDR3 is TGTGCCAGCAGTTTAACGGCAGGGTCCACAGATACGCAGTATTTT. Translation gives CASSLTAGSTDTQYF.

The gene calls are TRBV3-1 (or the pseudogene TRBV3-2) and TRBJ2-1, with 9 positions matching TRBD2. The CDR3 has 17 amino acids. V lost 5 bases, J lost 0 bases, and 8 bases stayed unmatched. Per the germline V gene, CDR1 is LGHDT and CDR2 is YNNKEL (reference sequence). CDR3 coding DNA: TGTGCCAGCAGCAGGGTCAGCGGGGGGAGCTCCTACAATGAGCAGTTCTTC. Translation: CASSRVSGGSSYNEQFF.

In nucleotides, the CDR3 is TGCGCCAGCAGCTTGACAGGGTCGGATGGAAACACCATATATTTT. This gives the protein CASSLTGSDGNTIYF. The chain uses TRBV5-1 and TRBJ1-3; TRBD1 is a possible D gene (6 bases). CDR3 length: 15 amino acids. Trimming pared 1 base from V and 3 bases from J, leaving 11 bases between. Germline loops: CDR1 SGHRS, CDR2 YFSETQ. Using reference TRBV5-1 and TRBJ1-3 for the parts outside the CDR3, the full variable domain is KAGVTQTPRYLIKTRGQQVTLSCSPISGHRSVSWYQQTPGQGLQFLFEYFSETQRNKGNFPGRFSGRQFSNSRSEMNVSTLELGDSALYLCASSLTGSDGNTIYFGEGSWLTVV.

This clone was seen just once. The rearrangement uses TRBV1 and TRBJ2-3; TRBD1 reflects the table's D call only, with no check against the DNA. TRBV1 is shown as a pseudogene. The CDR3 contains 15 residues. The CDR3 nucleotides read TGCACCAGCAGCCAAGGGGACAGGGAGGGAGATACGCAGTATTTT. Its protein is CTSSQGDREGDTQYF.

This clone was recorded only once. CDR3 sequence reads: CASSYGSSGNTIYF. The CDR3 nucleotides are TGTGCCAGCAGTTACGGGAGCTCTGGAAACACCATATATTTT. The chain carries TRBV6-2 or TRBV6-3 and TRBJ1-3, with D uncertain. The CDR3 totals 14 residues. CDR1 is MNHEY, CDR2 SVGEGT, per germline. The V end lost 2 bases, the J end lost 0 bases, and 5 bases lay between the germline ends.

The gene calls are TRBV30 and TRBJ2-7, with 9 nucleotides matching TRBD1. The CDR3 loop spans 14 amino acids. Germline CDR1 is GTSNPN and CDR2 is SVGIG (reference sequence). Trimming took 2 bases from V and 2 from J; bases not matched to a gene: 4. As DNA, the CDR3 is TGTGCCTGGAGTACAGGGGGCACACCCTACGAGCAGTACTTC. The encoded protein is CAWSTGGTPYEQYF.

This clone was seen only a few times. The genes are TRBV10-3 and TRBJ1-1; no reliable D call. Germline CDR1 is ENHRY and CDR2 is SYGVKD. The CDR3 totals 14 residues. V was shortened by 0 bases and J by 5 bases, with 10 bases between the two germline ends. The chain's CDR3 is CAISESTGGTEAFF. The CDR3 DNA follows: TGTGCCATCAGTGAGTCGACGGGAGGGACTGAAGCTTTCTTT.

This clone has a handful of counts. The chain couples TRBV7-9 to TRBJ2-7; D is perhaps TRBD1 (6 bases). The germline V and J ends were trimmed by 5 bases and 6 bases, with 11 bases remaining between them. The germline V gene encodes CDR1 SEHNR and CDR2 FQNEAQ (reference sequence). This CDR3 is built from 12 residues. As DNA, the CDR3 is TGTGCCAGCAGCCCTCAGGGGTCCGAGCAGTACTTC. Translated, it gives CASSPQGSEQYF.

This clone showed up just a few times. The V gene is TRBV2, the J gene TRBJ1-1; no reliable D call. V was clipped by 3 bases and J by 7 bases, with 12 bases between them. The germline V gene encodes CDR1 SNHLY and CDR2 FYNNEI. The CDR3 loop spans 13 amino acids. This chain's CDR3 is CASSDAGSIEAFF. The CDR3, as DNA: TGTGCCAGCAGTGATGCGGGGTCAATTGAAGCTTTCTTT.

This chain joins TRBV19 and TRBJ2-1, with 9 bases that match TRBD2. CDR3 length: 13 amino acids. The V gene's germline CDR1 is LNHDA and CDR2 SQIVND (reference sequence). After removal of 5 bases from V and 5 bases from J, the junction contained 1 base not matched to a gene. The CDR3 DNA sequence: TGTGCCAGTAGTCGGACTAGCGACAATGAGCAGTTCTTC. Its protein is CASSRTSDNEQFF.

In DNA, the CDR3 is TGTGCCAGCAGCGTACTAGCGGACAATGAGCAGTTCTTC. Its protein product is CASSVLADNEQFF. The chain employs TRBV7-3 and TRBJ2-1; 8 positions match TRBD2. The CDR3 sequence is 13 residues long. Germline V gene sequence: CDR1 SGHTA, CDR2 FQGTGA. The junction had 2 bases not matched to a gene; V was cut back by 5 bases and J by 5 bases. Variable domain in full (rest from reference TRBV7-3 and TRBJ2-1): GAGVSQTPSNKVTEKGKYVELRCDPISGHTALYWYRQSLGQGPEFLIYFQGTGAADDSGLPNDRFFAVRPEGSVSTLKIQRTERGDSAVYLCASSVLADNEQFFGPGTRLTVL.

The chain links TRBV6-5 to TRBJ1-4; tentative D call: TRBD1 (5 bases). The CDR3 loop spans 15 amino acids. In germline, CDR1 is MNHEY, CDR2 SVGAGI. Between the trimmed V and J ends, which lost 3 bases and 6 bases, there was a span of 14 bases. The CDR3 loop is CASSYSPRDYEKLFF. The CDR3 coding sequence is TGTGCCAGCAGTTATAGTCCCAGGGATTATGAAAAACTGTTTTTT.

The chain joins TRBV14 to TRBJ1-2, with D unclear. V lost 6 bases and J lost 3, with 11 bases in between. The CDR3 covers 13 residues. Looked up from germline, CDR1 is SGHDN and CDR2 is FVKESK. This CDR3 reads CASSQVLDYGYTF. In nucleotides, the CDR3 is TGTGCCAGCAGTCAGGTATTGGACTATGGCTACACCTTC. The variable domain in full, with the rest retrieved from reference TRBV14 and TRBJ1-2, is EAGVTQFPSHSVIEKGQTVTLRCDPISGHDNLYWYRRVMGKEIKFLLHFVKESKQDESGMPNNRFLAERTGGTYSTLKVQPAELEDSGVYFCASSQVLDYGYTFGSGTRLTVV.

The CDR3 coding sequence is TGTGCCTGGAGTCTCCTTGGAAACACCATATATTTT. This sequence encodes CAWSLLGNTIYF. V is TRBV30 and J is TRBJ1-3; D gene unclear. Trimming cost V 2 bases and J 3 bases, with 5 bases left between them. In germline, CDR1 is GTSNPN, CDR2 SVGIG (reference sequence). This CDR3 has 12 residues.

CDR3 in amino acids: CASSAPPGGSYEQYF. In DNA form, the CDR3 reads TGTGCCAGCAGCGCCCCTCCGGGGGGCTCCTACGAGCAGTACTTC. The chain has TRBV7-2 and TRBJ2-7; 7 bases map to TRBD2. Germline-derived CDR1 and CDR2 are SGHTA and FQGNSA. The CDR3 loop spans 15 amino acids. With 5 bases clipped from V and 0 bases from J, the junction kept 7 bases outside the gene matches. Full variable domain (outside the CDR3, taken from reference TRBV7-2 and TRBJ2-7): GAGVSQSPSNKVTEKGKDVELRCDPISGHTALYWYRQSLGQGLEFLIYFQGNSAPDKSGLPSDRFSAERTGGSVSTLTIQRTQQEDSAVYLCASSAPPGGSYEQYFGPGTRLTVT.

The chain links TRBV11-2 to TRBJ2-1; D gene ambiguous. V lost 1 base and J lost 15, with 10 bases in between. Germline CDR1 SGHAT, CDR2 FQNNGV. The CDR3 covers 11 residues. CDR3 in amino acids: CASSLASIRFF. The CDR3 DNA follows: TGTGCCAGCAGCTTAGCGTCAATTAGGTTCTTC.

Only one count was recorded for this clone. The CDR3 region has the DNA TGTGCCAGTACAACTGGGGCCAACGTCCTGACTTTC. It is translated as CASTTGANVLTF. The chain employs TRBV19 and TRBJ2-6; D is ambiguous. CDR1 and CDR2 from the germline V gene are LNHDA and SQIVND (reference sequence). This CDR3 has 12 residues. V shed 7 bases and J shed 2 bases, with 3 bases lying between them. The variable domain in full, completed from reference TRBV19 and TRBJ2-6, reads DGGITQSPKYLFRKEGQNVTLSCEQNLNHDAMYWYRQDPGQGLRLIYYSQIVNDFQKGDIAEGYSVSREKKESFPLTVTSAQKNPTAFYLCASTTGANVLTFGAGSRLTVL.

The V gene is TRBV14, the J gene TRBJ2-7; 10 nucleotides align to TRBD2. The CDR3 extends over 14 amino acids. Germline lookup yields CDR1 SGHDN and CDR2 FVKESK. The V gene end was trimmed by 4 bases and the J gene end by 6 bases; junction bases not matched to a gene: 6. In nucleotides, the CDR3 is TGTGCCAGCAGCCGCGAACTAGCGGGACGCGAGCAGTACTTC. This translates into CASSRELAGREQYF.

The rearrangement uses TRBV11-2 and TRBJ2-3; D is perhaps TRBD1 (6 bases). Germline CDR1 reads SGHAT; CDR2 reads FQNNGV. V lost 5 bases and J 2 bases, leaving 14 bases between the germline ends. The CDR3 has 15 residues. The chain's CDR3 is CASSKDRLVTDTQYF. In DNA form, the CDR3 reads TGTGCCAGCAGCAAAGACAGGCTGGTCACAGATACGCAGTATTTT.

CDR3 protein: CASSRDYLSYEQYF. CDR3 DNA sequence: TGTGCCAGCTCCCGGGACTACCTCTCCTACGAGCAGTACTTC. The J gene is TRBJ2-7, the V gene TRBV6-5; 7 bases fit TRBD2. This CDR3 contains 14 residues. CDR1 MNHEY and CDR2 SVGAGI come from the germline V gene. The junction had 7 bases not matched to a gene; V was cut back by 8 bases and J by 0 bases.

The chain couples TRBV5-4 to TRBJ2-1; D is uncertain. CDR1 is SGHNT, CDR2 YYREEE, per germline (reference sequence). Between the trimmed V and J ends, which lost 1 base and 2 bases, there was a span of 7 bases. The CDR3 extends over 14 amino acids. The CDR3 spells CASSLTDPYNEQFF. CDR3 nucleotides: TGTGCCAGCAGCTTGACAGACCCCTACAATGAGCAGTTCTTC.

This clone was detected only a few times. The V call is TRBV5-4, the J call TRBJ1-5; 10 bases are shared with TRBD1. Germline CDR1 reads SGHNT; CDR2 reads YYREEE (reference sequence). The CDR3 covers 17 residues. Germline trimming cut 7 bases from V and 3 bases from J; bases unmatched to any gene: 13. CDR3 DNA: TGTGCCAGCCCCTTTGACAGGGGGCAGATGGTCAATCAGCCCCAGCATTTT. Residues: CASPFDRGQMVNQPQHF.